The 27 T cell receptor beta chains below all came from one sample that was sequenced in a study of vaccination effects on CD4 cells after COVID-19. Their cognate antigens are unknown. The data were produced by immunoSEQ multiplex PCR, yet TCRdb's version contains in-frame clones alone and is incomplete. The table lists 20,000 to 30,000 clones, 65% to 80% of them singletons. Antigen-specific CD4+ T cells were expanded (with viral peptide pools) by the ViraFEST assay ahead of sequencing. When around 10 days of culture had elapsed, CD4+ T cells were isolated. PCR confirmed that the person was infected with SARS-CoV-2 between March and December 2020. Here the sequenced sample was CD4+ T cells from PBMCs cultured with HCoV-NL63 spike peptides, taken before COVID-19 vaccination. These receptors all stem from a human donor who had a prior SARS-CoV-2 infection.

V is TRBV9 and J is TRBJ1-2; a weak D match, TRBD1 (5 bases). Between the trimmed V and J ends, which lost 4 bases and 4 bases, there was a span of 20 bases. This CDR3 is built from 16 residues. Germline V gene lookup returns CDR1 SGDLS and CDR2 YYNGEE. This chain's CDR3 is CASSPRGLRASYGYTF. CDR3 coding DNA: TGTGCCAGCAGCCCCCGGGGACTCCGGGCCAGCTATGGCTACACCTTC.

The chain combines TRBV7-2 with TRBJ2-4; perhaps TRBD2 as D (6 bases). V was pared by 9 bases and J by 9 bases, with 21 bases between. The germline gives CDR1 SGHTA, CDR2 FQGNSA. CDR3 length: 14 amino acids. CDR3 coding DNA: TGTGCCAGTAGCGCGGGTGGAGGGCATGGCATTCAGTACTTC. This sequence encodes CASSAGGGHGIQYF.

The chain joins TRBV12-3 or TRBV12-4 to TRBJ1-5, with D possibly TRBD1 on 5 matching bases. The CDR3 sequence is 13 residues long. V was cut by 5 bases and J by 5 bases, with 10 bases left in between. The CDR3 region has the DNA TGTGCCAGCAGTAAGACAGAGTATCAGCCCCAGCATTTT. It translates to CASSKTEYQPQHF.

J is TRBJ2-1 and V is TRBV7-2; no firm D call. The CDR3 runs 11 residues. Trimming cost V 5 bases and J 7 bases, with 6 bases left between them. Germline V CDR1 and CDR2: SGHTA, FQGNSA. The CDR3: CASSPRNEQFF. In DNA form, the CDR3 reads TGTGCCAGCAGCCCCCGTAATGAGCAGTTCTTC.

The chain recombines TRBV19 with TRBJ2-6; tentatively, D is TRBD1 (5 bases). CDR3 length: 15 residues. Germline V gives CDR1 LNHDA, CDR2 SQIVND (reference sequence). Trimming stripped 4 bases from V and 2 bases from J, with 9 bases between. CDR3: CASSSAGTGANVLTF. The DNA for the CDR3 is TGTGCCAGTAGTAGTGCAGGGACTGGGGCCAACGTCCTGACTTTC.

The genes are TRBV5-4 and TRBJ2-5; no firm D call. V lost 2 bases and J 4 bases, leaving 12 bases between the germline ends. CDR1 is SGHNT, CDR2 YYREEE, per germline (reference sequence). There are 14 residues in the CDR3. This CDR3 is CASSFVLDLETQYF. CDR3 in DNA: TGTGCCAGCAGCTTTGTTCTTGACCTAGAGACCCAGTACTTC.

The rearrangement links TRBV5-1 to TRBJ2-5, with D perhaps assigned TRBD1 or TRBD2 (5 bases each). Germline CDR1 is SGHRS and CDR2 is YFSETQ. Between the trimmed V and J ends, which lost 1 base and 3 bases, there was a span of 13 bases. CDR3 length equals 15 residues. The CDR3 nucleotides read TGCGCCAGCAGCTTGACCGGGACCCAGGAAGAGACCCAGTACTTC. Its protein product is CASSLTGTQEETQYF. Complete variable domain (other parts from reference TRBV5-1 and TRBJ2-5): KAGVTQTPRYLIKTRGQQVTLSCSPISGHRSVSWYQQTPGQGLQFLFEYFSETQRNKGNFPGRFSGRQFSNSRSEMNVSTLELGDSALYLCASSLTGTQEETQYFGPGTRLLVL.

V is TRBV11-3 and J is TRBJ2-5; 7 bases align to TRBD1. The CDR3 sequence is 15 residues long. Germline CDR1 SGHNT, CDR2 YENEEA. The junction had 10 bases not matched to a gene; V was cut back by 5 bases and J by 4 bases. Here the CDR3 DNA reads TGTGCCAGCAGCCGTTCCGGGACAGTCGGAGAGACCCAGTACTTC. This translates into CASSRSGTVGETQYF.

The chain combines TRBV19 with TRBJ1-2; D is ambiguous. Germline V lookup: CDR1 LNHDA, CDR2 SQIVND (reference sequence). Trimming shortened V by 2 bases and J by 7 bases, and 14 bases separated the two germline ends. CDR3 length: 14 amino acids. The CDR3, as DNA: TGTGCCAGTAGTATAAAGGACTGGGGAGGTGGCTACACCTTC. Its protein product is CASSIKDWGGGYTF.

There are a few counts of this clone. This chain links TRBV11-2 with TRBJ1-1, with D tentatively TRBD1 (5 bases). The CDR3 runs 15 residues. Germline CDR1 reads SGHAT; CDR2 reads FQNNGV. Trimming took off 7 bases at V and 2 bases at J, with 17 bases between the two ends. CDR3 sequence: CASMTDREGNTEAFF. DNA for the CDR3: TGTGCCAGCATGACAGACCGCGAGGGTAACACTGAAGCTTTCTTT.

The rearrangement links TRBV11-3 to TRBJ2-3; 8 bases match TRBD2. This CDR3 is built from 16 residues. Germline values: CDR1 SGHNT, CDR2 YENEEA. The V segment lost 5 bases and the J segment 2 bases; nucleotides outside the gene matches: 9. CDR3 DNA sequence: TGTGCCAGCAGCCAACCTTCCGGGGGGGTCACAGATACGCAGTATTTT. Its translation is CASSQPSGGVTDTQYF.

The gene calls are TRBV18 and TRBJ2-1; D is perhaps TRBD1 (6 bases). CDR3 length: 15 residues. Germline CDR1 and CDR2: KGHSH and LQKENI. V was shortened by 3 bases and J by 10 bases, with 19 bases between the two germline ends. DNA for the CDR3: TGTGCCAGCTCACCTCCCTCTTCAGGGGTTGGGGAGCAGTTCTTC. Encoded protein: CASSPPSSGVGEQFF.

This rearrangement joins TRBV18 to TRBJ2-3; TRBD1 agrees at 7 bases. The CDR3 runs to 12 residues. V gave up 0 bases and J gave up 10 bases; unmatched junction bases: 1. CDR1 KGHSH and CDR2 LQKENI come from the germline V gene. As DNA, the CDR3 is TGTGCCAGCTCACCACCGACAGGGTCGCAGTATTTT. As protein: CASSPPTGSQYF.

This sequence joins TRBV11-3 and TRBJ2-1; D unresolved. The CDR3 length is 15 residues. CDR1 and CDR2 (germline): SGHNT, YENEEA. The ends were cut back, 8 bases at V and 6 bases at J, with 20 bases in the middle. CDR3 sequence (DNA): TGTGCCAGCGCTTCATTAGGGCTTCTTTTCAATGAGCAGTTCTTC. Translation: CASASLGLLFNEQFF.

This chain uses TRBV18 with TRBJ2-7; 10 bases align to TRBD1. V lost 3 bases, J lost 4 bases, and 15 bases stayed unmatched. Germline CDR1 reads KGHSH; CDR2 reads LQKENI. CDR3 size: 18 residues. CDR3 sequence (DNA): TGTGCCAGCTCACCCGGGACAGGGGAGGAGTTTGGGGCTTACGAGCAGTACTTC. This sequence encodes CASSPGTGEEFGAYEQYF.

The chain combines TRBV4-2 with TRBJ2-3; TRBD2 aligns across 7 bases. Germline V gene sequence: CDR1 LGHNA, CDR2 YNFKEQ. The CDR3 sequence is 17 residues long. The junction had 24 bases not matched to a gene; V was cut back by 4 bases and J by 14 bases. CDR3 sequence: CASSPPSGGAAGHTWYF. The CDR3 coding sequence is TGTGCCAGCAGCCCACCAAGTGGTGGGGCAGCGGGGCATACCTGGTATTTT.

The CDR3 sequence is CASSTQGFEQYF. The CDR3 DNA is TGTGCCAGCAGTACACAGGGGTTCGAGCAGTACTTC. The rearrangement links TRBV2 to TRBJ2-7; 7 bases agree with TRBD1. The length of the CDR3 is 12 residues. CDR1 SNHLY and CDR2 FYNNEI come from the germline V gene. V was pared by 5 bases and J by 6 bases, with 4 bases of the junction left unmatched.

The chain recombines TRBV18 with TRBJ1-2; 11 nucleotides align to TRBD1. V was pared by 2 bases and J by 4 bases, with 3 bases of the junction left unmatched. This CDR3 region has 15 residues. Looked up from germline, CDR1 is KGHSH and CDR2 is LQKENI. The CDR3 nucleotides are TGTGCCAGCTCACCAGGACAGGGGGCGTCCTATGGCTACACCTTC. Protein sequence: CASSPGQGASYGYTF.

This chain links TRBV21-1 with TRBJ2-2. TRBV21-1 is labeled a pseudogene. The CDR3 is 11 amino acids. As DNA, the CDR3 is TGTGCCAGCAGCCGACCCGGGGAGCTGTTTTTT. Translation gives CASSRPGELFF.

This sequence joins TRBV11-3 and TRBJ1-1; no reliable D call. The V and J ends lost 0 bases and 4 bases respectively, with 9 bases between them. This CDR3 spans 14 amino acids. Germline values: CDR1 SGHNT, CDR2 YENEEA. The CDR3 nucleotides are TGTGCCAGCAGCTTAGAGATTTCGGGCACTGAAGCTTTCTTT. Translating it yields CASSLEISGTEAFF. Drawing the rest from reference TRBV11-3 and TRBJ1-1, the complete variable domain is EAGVVQSPRYKIIEKKQPVAFWCNPISGHNTLYWYLQNLGQGPELLIRYENEEAVDDSQLPKDRFSAERLKGVDSTLKIQPAELGDSAVYLCASSLEISGTEAFFGQGTRLTVV.

The chain joins TRBV6-5 to TRBJ2-1; D is ambiguous. Germline V CDR1 and CDR2: MNHEY, SVGAGI. The ends were cut back, 7 bases at V and 12 bases at J, with 19 bases in the middle. CDR3 length: 13 residues. CDR3: CASTQSSPERQFF. CDR3 nucleotides: TGTGCCAGCACCCAATCGTCGCCAGAACGGCAGTTCTTC.

This sequence joins TRBV5-5 and TRBJ2-1, with TRBD2 matching 10 bases. The V segment lost 0 bases and the J segment 4 bases; nucleotides outside the gene matches: 1. The CDR3 is made up of 15 amino acids. The germline gives CDR1 SGHKS, CDR2 YYEKEE (reference sequence). This chain's CDR3 is CASSLGAGGYNEQFF. DNA for the CDR3: TGTGCCAGCAGCTTGGGAGCGGGGGGGTACAATGAGCAGTTCTTC.

This chain links TRBV3-1 (or the pseudogene TRBV3-2) with TRBJ2-7; TRBD1 might be the D (5 bases). V was trimmed by 7 bases and J by 1 base, leaving 14 bases between them. CDR1 is LGHDT and CDR2 is YNNKEL in the germline V gene (reference sequence). This CDR3 comprises 14 residues. The CDR3 here is CASKQGALSYEQYF. CDR3 bases: TGTGCCAGCAAGCAAGGGGCCTTATCCTACGAGCAGTACTTC.

V gene TRBV3-1 (or the pseudogene TRBV3-2) combines with J gene TRBJ1-3; D is undetermined. V dropped 4 bases and J dropped 5 bases, with 9 bases sitting between them. The CDR3 has 13 amino acids. Germline CDR1 LGHDT, CDR2 YNNKEL (reference sequence). The CDR3 here is CASSPAGRNTIYF. Here the CDR3 DNA reads TGTGCCAGCAGCCCGGCGGGGAGAAACACCATATATTTT.

V gene TRBV27 combines with J gene TRBJ2-7; D not resolved. Germline-derived CDR1 and CDR2 are MNHEY and SMNVEV (reference sequence). The CDR3 runs 14 residues. Trimming removed 5 bases from V and 2 bases from J, with 13 bases in between. The CDR3 loop is CASSPLDGAYEQYF. CDR3 bases: TGTGCCAGCAGTCCTTTGGACGGAGCCTACGAGCAGTACTTC.

The chain joins TRBV5-1 to TRBJ2-5; D gene unclear. The germline V gene encodes CDR1 SGHRS and CDR2 YFSETQ. The CDR3 extends over 13 amino acids. The germline V and J ends were trimmed by 3 bases and 2 bases, with 8 bases remaining between them. CDR3 residues: CASSSLGQETQYF. The DNA of the CDR3 is TGCGCCAGCAGCTCCTTAGGACAAGAGACCCAGTACTTC.

The rearrangement uses TRBV7-2 and TRBJ2-3, with D hard to call. The CDR3 is 12 amino acids. CDR1 is SGHTA, CDR2 FQGNSA, per germline. V was shortened by 5 bases and J by 6 bases, with 9 bases between the two germline ends. CDR3 bases: TGTGCCAGCAGCCTCCGTCTCGATACGCAGTATTTT. Its protein product is CASSLRLDTQYF.